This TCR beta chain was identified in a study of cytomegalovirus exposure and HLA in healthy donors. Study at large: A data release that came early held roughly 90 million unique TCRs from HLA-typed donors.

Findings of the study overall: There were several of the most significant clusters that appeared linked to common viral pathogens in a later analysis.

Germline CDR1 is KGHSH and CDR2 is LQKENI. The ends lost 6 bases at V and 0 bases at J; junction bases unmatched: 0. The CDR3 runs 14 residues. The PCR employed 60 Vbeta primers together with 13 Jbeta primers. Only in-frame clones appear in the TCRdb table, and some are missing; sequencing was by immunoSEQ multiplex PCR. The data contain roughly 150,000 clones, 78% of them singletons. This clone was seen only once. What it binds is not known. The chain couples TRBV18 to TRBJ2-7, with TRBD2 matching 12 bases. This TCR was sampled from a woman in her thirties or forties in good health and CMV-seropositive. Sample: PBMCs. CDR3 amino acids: CASSTSGSSYEQYF. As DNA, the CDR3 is TGTGCCAGCTCGACTAGCGGGAGCTCCTACGAGCAGTACTTC.